The 22 T cell receptor beta chains listed next were all sequenced from one sample in a study of human T cells and chemical hapten exposure. From the RACE reads, TCRdb called clonotypes with MiXCR, one entry per CDR3 protein. The sample contains 60,000 to 80,000 distinct CDR3 sequences, 25% to 40% of which appear only once. Time point of the sample: patch test 1, 2 weeks after DPC sensitization. The sample's treatment: therapeutic diphenylcyclopropenone sensitization with weekly scalp DPC. The source material was whole blood, sampled in connection with sensitization to the hapten diphenylcyclopropenone (DPC). Every receptor here comes from a man between 40 and 49 years old with alopecia areata. Some clones in this sample may be carry-over from other donors' samples.

This clonotype was counted between two and nine times. The chain carries TRBV11-2 and TRBJ1-5; TRBD1 is a possible D gene (6 bases). V was shortened by 2 bases and J by 4 bases, with 6 bases between the two germline ends. This CDR3 comprises 13 residues. Germline lookup yields CDR1 SGHAT and CDR2 FQNNGV. In DNA form, the CDR3 reads TGTGCCAGCAGCTTACAGGGGAATCAGCCCCAGCATTTT. Amino acids: CASSLQGNQPQHF.

The chain couples TRBV24-1 to TRBJ2-1; D is perhaps TRBD2 (5 bases). V gave up 4 bases and J gave up 1 base, with 16 bases separating them. The CDR3 covers 17 residues. Germline-derived CDR1 and CDR2 are KGHDR and SFDVKD. The CDR3: CATSEPDSVGSYNEQFF. DNA of the CDR3: TGTGCCACCAGTGAACCGGACTCCGTGGGGTCCTACAATGAGCAGTTCTTC.

This clonotype was seen more than once but under ten times. The chain employs TRBV12-3 or TRBV12-4 and TRBJ1-5; D is perhaps TRBD1 (5 bases). V was clipped by 3 bases and J by 2 bases, with 11 bases between them. This CDR3 has 15 residues. The CDR3 here is CASSFSGAGNQPQHF. Written as DNA, the CDR3 is TGTGCCAGCAGTTTCAGCGGGGCGGGCAATCAGCCCCAGCATTTT.

This clonotype was picked up a small number of times. The chain links TRBV4-1 to TRBJ2-5; 8 nucleotides agree with TRBD1. CDR1 MGHRA and CDR2 YSYEKL come from the germline V gene. With 3 bases clipped from V and 5 bases from J, the junction kept 8 bases outside the gene matches. The CDR3 is 15 residues long. The CDR3 nucleotides are TGCGCCAGCAGCCATGCGACAGGGGTCGGTGAGACCCAGTACTTC. The encoded protein is CASSHATGVGETQYF.

Written as DNA, the CDR3 is TGTGCCACCAGTGCCAGTGGGGGGGCTGTGAGCACAGATACGCAGTATTTT. Its translation: CATSASGGAVSTDTQYF. V is TRBV24-1 and J is TRBJ2-3, with D possibly being TRBD2 (7 bases). V lost 5 bases and J 0 bases, leaving 17 bases between the germline ends. The CDR3 runs to 17 residues. CDR1 is KGHDR, CDR2 SFDVKD, per germline.

The rearrangement joins TRBV4-1 to TRBJ2-7, with TRBD1 as a possible D gene (5 bases). Germline lookup yields CDR1 MGHRA and CDR2 YSYEKL. Trimming pared 1 base from V and 5 bases from J, leaving 15 bases between. The CDR3 sequence is 15 residues long. This CDR3 is CASSQGTGLGNEQYF. For the CDR3, the DNA is TGCGCCAGCAGCCAAGGCACAGGTTTGGGTAACGAGCAGTACTTC.

This clonotype was seen only a few times. The chain is built from TRBV28 and TRBJ2-4; no clear D. CDR3 length: 16 residues. Trimming cost V 3 bases and J 0 bases, with 12 bases left between them. Per germline, CDR1 MDHEN and CDR2 SYDVKM. CDR3 region: CASSFSAFQAKNIQYF. CDR3 nucleotides: TGTGCCAGCAGTTTCTCGGCATTCCAAGCCAAAAACATTCAGTACTTC.

The genes are TRBV19 and TRBJ2-7; 11 bases fit TRBD1. This CDR3 contains 14 residues. V was pared by 5 bases and J by 3 bases, with 3 bases of the junction left unmatched. Germline V CDR1 and CDR2: LNHDA, SQIVND (reference sequence). CDR3: CASSAGTGGYEQYF. Written as DNA, the CDR3 is TGTGCCAGTAGTGCCGGGACAGGGGGCTACGAGCAGTACTTC.

The chain is built from TRBV12-3 or TRBV12-4 and TRBJ2-1, with D hard to call. V was cut by 6 bases and J by 1 base, with 13 bases left in between. There are 15 residues in the CDR3. CDR3 residues: CASSPAPGSYNEQFF. The CDR3, as DNA: TGTGCCAGCAGCCCCGCTCCTGGATCCTACAATGAGCAGTTCTTC.

The chain couples TRBV7-2 to TRBJ1-5; 7 nucleotides align to TRBD1. CDR1 SGHTA and CDR2 FQGNSA come from the germline V gene. Germline trimming cut 3 bases from V and 4 bases from J; bases unmatched to any gene: 3. The CDR3 contains 14 residues. The CDR3 protein is CASSLGQLNQPQHF. In DNA form, the CDR3 reads TGTGCCAGCAGCTTGGGACAGCTAAATCAGCCCCAGCATTTT. Based on the CDR3 plus reference TRBV7-2 and TRBJ1-5, the full variable domain is GAGVSQSPSNKVTEKGKDVELRCDPISGHTALYWYRQSLGQGLEFLIYFQGNSAPDKSGLPSDRFSAERTGGSVSTLTIQRTQQEDSAVYLCASSLGQLNQPQHFGDGTRLSIL.

The CDR3 sequence: CASSLVSGITSGSGEQYF. In DNA, the CDR3 is TGTGCCAGCAGCTTAGTATCAGGAATCACTAGCGGGAGTGGCGAGCAGTACTTC. This sequence joins TRBV7-2 and TRBJ2-7; the match to TRBD2 covers 11 bases. From germline, CDR1 is SGHTA and CDR2 FQGNSA. V gave up 1 base and J gave up 6 bases; unmatched junction bases: 14. This CDR3 comprises 18 residues. Full variable domain (missing parts from reference TRBV7-2 and TRBJ2-7): GAGVSQSPSNKVTEKGKDVELRCDPISGHTALYWYRQSLGQGLEFLIYFQGNSAPDKSGLPSDRFSAERTGGSVSTLTIQRTQQEDSAVYLCASSLVSGITSGSGEQYFGPGTRLTVT.

The rearrangement links TRBV3-1 to TRBJ2-5, with D hard to call. Germline CDR1 and CDR2: LGHDT and YNNKEL (reference sequence). V lost 4 bases to trimming and J lost 7 bases, with 13 bases between them. CDR3 size: 13 residues. CDR3 nucleotide sequence: TGTGCCAGCAGCCTAAAGGGCCCCAGGACCCAGTACTTC. Its translation: CASSLKGPRTQYF.

The J gene is TRBJ2-3, the V gene TRBV6-2 or TRBV6-3; the match to TRBD2 covers 8 bases. V trimming: 7 bases; J trimming: 3 bases; junction bases outside the gene matches: 6. Germline V gene sequence: CDR1 MNHEY, CDR2 SVGEGT. The CDR3 totals 14 residues. The CDR3 DNA is TGTGCCAGCACAGGCGGGAGGTCAACAGATACGCAGTATTTT. Its translation: CASTGGRSTDTQYF.

This chain joins TRBV5-1 and TRBJ2-5; TRBD1 is a possible D gene (6 bases). Germline V gives CDR1 SGHRS, CDR2 YFSETQ. The germline V and J ends were trimmed by 3 bases and 1 base, with 10 bases remaining between them. The CDR3 runs 14 residues. CDR3 protein: CASSSGAIQETQYF. The DNA for the CDR3 is TGCGCCAGCAGCTCAGGGGCAATCCAAGAGACCCAGTACTTC.

A few counts support this clonotype. The gene calls are TRBV15 and TRBJ2-1; D is ambiguous. V shed 3 bases and J shed 0 bases, with 6 bases lying between them. Germline-derived CDR1 and CDR2 are LNHNV and YYDKDF (reference sequence). This CDR3 has 14 amino acids. CDR3 region: CATSSANSYNEQFF. CDR3 DNA: TGTGCCACCAGCAGCGCCAACTCCTACAATGAGCAGTTCTTC. Looking up the rest from reference TRBV15 and TRBJ2-1 gives the full variable domain: DAMVIQNPRYQVTQFGKPVTLSCSQTLNHNVMYWYQQKSSQAPKLLFHYYDKDFNNEADTPDNFQSRRPNTSFCFLDIRSPGLGDTAMYLCATSSANSYNEQFFGPGTRLTVL.

This clonotype occurred a few times. The J gene is TRBJ2-1, the V gene TRBV5-1; TRBD2 matches 9 bases. Trimming at V came to 4 bases and at J to 6 bases, leaving 8 bases not matched to a gene. Germline CDR1 SGHRS, CDR2 YFSETQ. The CDR3 consists of 15 residues. CDR3: CASSGVAGAANEQFF. The CDR3 nucleotides read TGCGCCAGCAGCGGAGTAGCGGGAGCTGCCAATGAGCAGTTCTTC.

The gene calls are TRBV7-2 and TRBJ1-6; tentatively, D is TRBD1 (6 bases). Looked up from germline, CDR1 is SGHTA and CDR2 is FQGNSA. The V end was cut by 5 bases, the J end by 8 bases, with 16 bases between. This CDR3 is built from 15 residues. The CDR3, as DNA: TGTGCCAGCAGCCCGGGAGGGACATGGTATTCACCCCTCCACTTT. Protein: CASSPGGTWYSPLHF. Looking up the rest from reference TRBV7-2 and TRBJ1-6 gives the full variable domain: GAGVSQSPSNKVTEKGKDVELRCDPISGHTALYWYRQSLGQGLEFLIYFQGNSAPDKSGLPSDRFSAERTGGSVSTLTIQRTQQEDSAVYLCASSPGGTWYSPLHFGNGTRLTVT.

This clonotype has just a few counts. The chain employs TRBV6-1 and TRBJ2-3, with 10 bases fitting TRBD2. Per germline, CDR1 MNHNS and CDR2 SASEGT. J gave up 4 bases and V 5 bases, and 3 bases lay outside the gene matches. This CDR3 has 14 amino acids. The CDR3 DNA follows: TGTGCCAGCAGTTCTAGCGGGAGTGCAGATACGCAGTATTTT. Its protein product is CASSSSGSADTQYF.

This clonotype was found a few times. The chain uses TRBV20-1 and TRBJ1-5; tentatively, D is TRBD1 (6 bases). The CDR3 sequence is 14 residues long. Germline CDR1 is DFQATT and CDR2 is SNEGSKA (reference sequence). The V end lost 5 bases, the J end lost 2 bases, and 13 bases lay between the germline ends. CDR3 coding DNA: TGCAGTGCTGATACAGGGTTGGGCAATCAGCCCCAGCATTTT. Residues: CSADTGLGNQPQHF.

This rearrangement joins TRBV27 to TRBJ1-3, with D possibly TRBD1 on 6 matching bases. The CDR3 contains 14 residues. V lost 2 bases and J lost 3, with 8 bases in between. Germline values: CDR1 MNHEY, CDR2 SMNVEV (reference sequence). DNA of the CDR3: TGTGCCAGCAGTTTAACAGGGCATGGAAACACCATATATTTT. Its protein is CASSLTGHGNTIYF.

The chain has TRBV5-1 and TRBJ2-5, with 7 bases identical to TRBD2. The CDR3 loop spans 15 amino acids. Germline CDR1 reads SGHRS; CDR2 reads YFSETQ. The junction had 11 bases not matched to a gene; V was cut back by 5 bases and J by 4 bases. CDR3 amino acids: CASSTGTTTPETQYF. CDR3 DNA: TGCGCCAGCAGTACCGGGACTACCACCCCAGAGACCCAGTACTTC.

The chain couples TRBV12-3 or TRBV12-4 to TRBJ2-1, with 11 nucleotides matching TRBD2. With 9 bases clipped from V and 4 bases from J, the junction kept 8 bases outside the gene matches. There are 15 residues in the CDR3. CDR3 in DNA: TGTGCCAGTCGCACTAGCGGGAGCCGATACAATGAGCAGTTCTTC. Encoded protein: CASRTSGSRYNEQFF.